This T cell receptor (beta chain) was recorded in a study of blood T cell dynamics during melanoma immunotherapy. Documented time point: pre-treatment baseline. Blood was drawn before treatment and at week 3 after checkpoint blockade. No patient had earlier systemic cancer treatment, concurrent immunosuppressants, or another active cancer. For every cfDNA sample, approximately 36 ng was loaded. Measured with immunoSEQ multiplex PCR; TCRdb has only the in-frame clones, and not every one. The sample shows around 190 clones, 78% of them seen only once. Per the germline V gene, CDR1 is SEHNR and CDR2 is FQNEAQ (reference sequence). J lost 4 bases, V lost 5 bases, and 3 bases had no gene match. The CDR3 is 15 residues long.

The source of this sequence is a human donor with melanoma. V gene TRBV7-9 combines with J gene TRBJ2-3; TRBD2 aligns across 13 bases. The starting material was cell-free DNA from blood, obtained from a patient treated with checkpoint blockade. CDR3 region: CASSPGTSGADTQYF. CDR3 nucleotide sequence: TGTGCCAGCAGCCCCGGGACTAGCGGGGCAGATACGCAGTATTTT.